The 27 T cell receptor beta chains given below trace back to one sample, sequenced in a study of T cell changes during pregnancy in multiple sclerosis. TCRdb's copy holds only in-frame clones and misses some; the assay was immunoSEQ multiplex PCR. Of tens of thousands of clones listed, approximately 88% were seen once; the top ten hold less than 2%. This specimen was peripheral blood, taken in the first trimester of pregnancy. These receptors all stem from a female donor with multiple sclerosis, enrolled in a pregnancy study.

The CDR3 spells CASSYRSGRYTDTQYF. CDR3 sequence (DNA): TGTGCCAGCAGCTATCGGAGCGGGCGTTACACAGATACGCAGTATTTT. This chain links TRBV7-9 with TRBJ2-3; tentatively, D is TRBD2 (6 bases). The germline CDR1 and CDR2 sequences are SEHNR and FQNEAQ (reference sequence). This CDR3 comprises 16 residues. V dropped 4 bases and J dropped 2 bases, with 16 bases sitting between them.

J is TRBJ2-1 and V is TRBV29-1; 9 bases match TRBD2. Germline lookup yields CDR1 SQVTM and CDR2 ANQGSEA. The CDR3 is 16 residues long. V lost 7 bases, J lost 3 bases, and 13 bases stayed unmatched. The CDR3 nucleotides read TGCAGCGCCACAGCCAGACTAGCGGAGGTCTACAATGAGCAGTTCTTC. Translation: CSATARLAEVYNEQFF.

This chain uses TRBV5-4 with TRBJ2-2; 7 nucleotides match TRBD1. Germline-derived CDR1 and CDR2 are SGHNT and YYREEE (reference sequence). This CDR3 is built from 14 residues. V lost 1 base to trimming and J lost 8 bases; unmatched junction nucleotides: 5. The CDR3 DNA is TGTGCCAGCAGCTTGACAGGGGAGTTGGGGGAGCTGTTTTTT. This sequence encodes CASSLTGELGELFF.

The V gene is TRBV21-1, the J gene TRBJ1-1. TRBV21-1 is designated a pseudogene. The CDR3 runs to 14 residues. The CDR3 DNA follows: TGTGCCAGCAGCAAATTCCGGGTCCGGACTGAAGCTTTCTTT. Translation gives CASSKFRVRTEAFF.

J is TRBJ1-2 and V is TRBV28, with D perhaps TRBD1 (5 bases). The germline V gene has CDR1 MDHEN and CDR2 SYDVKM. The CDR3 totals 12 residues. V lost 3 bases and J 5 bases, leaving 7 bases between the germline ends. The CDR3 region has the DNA TGTGCCAGCAGTTTCGGGGGGTATGGCTACACCTTC. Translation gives CASSFGGYGYTF.

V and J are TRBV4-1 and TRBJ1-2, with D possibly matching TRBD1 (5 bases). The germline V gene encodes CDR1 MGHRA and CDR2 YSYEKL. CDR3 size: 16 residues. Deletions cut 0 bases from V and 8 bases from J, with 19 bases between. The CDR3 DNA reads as TGCGCCAGCAGCCAAGAGGAGGGGCCCTTTCTTGGGGGCTACACCTTC. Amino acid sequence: CASSQEEGPFLGGYTF.

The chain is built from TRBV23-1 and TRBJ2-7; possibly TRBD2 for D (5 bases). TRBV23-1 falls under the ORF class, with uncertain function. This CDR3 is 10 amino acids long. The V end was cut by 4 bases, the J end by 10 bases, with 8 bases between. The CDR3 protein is CASSPGYQYF. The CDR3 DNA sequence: TGCGCCAGCAGTCCGGGGTACCAGTACTTC.

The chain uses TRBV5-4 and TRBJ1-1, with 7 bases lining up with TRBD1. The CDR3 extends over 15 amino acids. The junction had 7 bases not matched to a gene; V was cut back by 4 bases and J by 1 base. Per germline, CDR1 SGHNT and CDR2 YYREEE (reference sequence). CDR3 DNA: TGTGCCAGCAGCCCACAGACAGGGTCGAACACTGAAGCTTTCTTT. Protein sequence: CASSPQTGSNTEAFF.

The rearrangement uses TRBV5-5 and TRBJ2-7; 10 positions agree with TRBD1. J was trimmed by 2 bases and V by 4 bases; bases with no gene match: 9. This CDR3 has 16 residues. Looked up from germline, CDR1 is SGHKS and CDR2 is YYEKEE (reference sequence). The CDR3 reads CASSVHTGTGAYEQYF. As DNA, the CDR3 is TGTGCCAGCAGCGTCCATACCGGGACAGGGGCCTACGAGCAGTACTTC. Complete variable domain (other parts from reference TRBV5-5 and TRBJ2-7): DAGVTQSPTHLIKTRGQQVTLRCSPISGHKSVSWYQQVLGQGPQFIFQYYEKEERGRGNFPDRFSARQFPNYSSELNVNALLLGDSALYLCASSVHTGTGAYEQYFGPGTRLTVT.

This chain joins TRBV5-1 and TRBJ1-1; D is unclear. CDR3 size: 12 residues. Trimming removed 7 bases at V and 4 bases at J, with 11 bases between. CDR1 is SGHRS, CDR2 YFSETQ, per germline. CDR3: CASSSERTEAFF. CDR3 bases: TGCGCCAGCTCCTCAGAACGCACTGAAGCTTTCTTT. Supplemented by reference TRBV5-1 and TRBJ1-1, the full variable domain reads KAGVTQTPRYLIKTRGQQVTLSCSPISGHRSVSWYQQTPGQGLQFLFEYFSETQRNKGNFPGRFSGRQFSNSRSEMNVSTLELGDSALYLCASSSERTEAFFGQGTRLTVV.

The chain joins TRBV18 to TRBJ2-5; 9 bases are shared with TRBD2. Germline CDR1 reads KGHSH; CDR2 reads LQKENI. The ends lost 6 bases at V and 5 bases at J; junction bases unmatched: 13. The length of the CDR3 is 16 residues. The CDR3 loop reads CASSPRSAGGEETQYF. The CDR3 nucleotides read TGTGCCAGCTCCCCCAGGAGTGCGGGAGGGGAGGAGACCCAGTACTTC.

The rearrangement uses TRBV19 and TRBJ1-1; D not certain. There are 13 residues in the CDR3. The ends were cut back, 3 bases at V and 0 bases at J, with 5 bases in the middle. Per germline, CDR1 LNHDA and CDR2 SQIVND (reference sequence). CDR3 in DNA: TGTGCCAGTAGTATTTTCTTGAACACTGAAGCTTTCTTT. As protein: CASSIFLNTEAFF.

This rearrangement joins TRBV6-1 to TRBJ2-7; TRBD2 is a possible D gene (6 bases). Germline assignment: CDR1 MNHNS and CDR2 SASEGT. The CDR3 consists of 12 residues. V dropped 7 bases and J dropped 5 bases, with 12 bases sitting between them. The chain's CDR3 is CASKWRANEQYF. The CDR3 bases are TGTGCCAGCAAATGGAGGGCCAACGAGCAGTACTTC.

DNA for the CDR3: TGTGCCTGGAGACCCACAGGGGGCGTAACCAAAAACATTCAGTACTTC. Amino acids: CAWRPTGGVTKNIQYF. The J gene is TRBJ2-4, the V gene TRBV30; 9 bases align to TRBD1. This CDR3 is built from 16 residues. V gave up 3 bases and J gave up 2 bases; unmatched junction bases: 8. Germline V lookup: CDR1 GTSNPN, CDR2 SVGIG (reference sequence).

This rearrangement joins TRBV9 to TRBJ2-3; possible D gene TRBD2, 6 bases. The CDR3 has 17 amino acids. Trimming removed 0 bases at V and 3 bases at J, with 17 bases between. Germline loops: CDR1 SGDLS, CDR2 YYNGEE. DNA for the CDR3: TGTGCCAGCAGCGTAGAGTTTGGGCGTGGGGGGACAGATACGCAGTATTTT. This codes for CASSVEFGRGGTDTQYF.

The CDR3 protein is CASSARDRGRTDTQYF. The DNA for the CDR3 is TGTGCCAGCAGCGCACGGGACAGGGGGCGTACAGATACGCAGTATTTT. V gene TRBV7-8 combines with J gene TRBJ2-3; 12 nucleotides line up with TRBD1. The CDR3 totals 16 residues. J was trimmed by 3 bases and V by 5 bases; bases with no gene match: 6. The V gene's germline CDR1 is SGHVS and CDR2 FQNEAQ.

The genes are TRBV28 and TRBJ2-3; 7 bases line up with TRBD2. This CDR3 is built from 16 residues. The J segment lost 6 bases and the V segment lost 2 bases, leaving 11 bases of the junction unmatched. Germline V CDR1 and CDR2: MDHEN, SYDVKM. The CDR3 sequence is CASSLDLAGAADTQYF. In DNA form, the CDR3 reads TGTGCCAGCAGTTTAGATTTGGCGGGAGCCGCGGATACGCAGTATTTT.

For the CDR3, the DNA is TGCGCCAGCAGGCCCCCGGGACAGGGAGGAAATGGCTACACCTTC. Encoded protein: CASRPPGQGGNGYTF. This chain connects TRBV10-1 to TRBJ1-2, with TRBD1 identical over 9 bases. The CDR3 runs 15 residues. CDR1 WNHNN and CDR2 SYGVQD come from the germline V gene (reference sequence). V trimming: 6 bases; J trimming: 6 bases; junction bases outside the gene matches: 11.

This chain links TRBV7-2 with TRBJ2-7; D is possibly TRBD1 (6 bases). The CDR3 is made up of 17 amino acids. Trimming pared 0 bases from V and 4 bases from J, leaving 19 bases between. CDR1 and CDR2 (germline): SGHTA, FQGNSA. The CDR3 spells CASSLADEFGTRYEQYF. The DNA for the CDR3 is TGTGCCAGCAGCTTAGCGGATGAGTTCGGGACAAGGTACGAGCAGTACTTC.

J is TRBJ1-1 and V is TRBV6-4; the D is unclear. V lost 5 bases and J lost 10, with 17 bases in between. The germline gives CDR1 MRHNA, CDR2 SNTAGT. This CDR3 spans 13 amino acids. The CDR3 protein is CASSSPTVRGAFF. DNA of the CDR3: TGTGCCAGCAGTTCCCCTACCGTGCGGGGAGCTTTCTTT.

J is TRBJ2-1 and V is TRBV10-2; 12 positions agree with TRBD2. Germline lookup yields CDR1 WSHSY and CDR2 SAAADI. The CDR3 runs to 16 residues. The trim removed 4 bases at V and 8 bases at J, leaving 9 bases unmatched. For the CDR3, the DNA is TGCGCCAGCAGTGTGGCTAGCGGGAGGGAAGGGGATGAGCAGTTCTTC. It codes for CASSVASGREGDEQFF.

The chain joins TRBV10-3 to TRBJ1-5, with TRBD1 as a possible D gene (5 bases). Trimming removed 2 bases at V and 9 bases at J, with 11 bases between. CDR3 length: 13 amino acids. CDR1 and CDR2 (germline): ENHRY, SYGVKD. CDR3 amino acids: CAISEEQARPQHF. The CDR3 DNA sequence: TGTGCCATCAGTGAGGAACAGGCAAGGCCCCAGCATTTT.

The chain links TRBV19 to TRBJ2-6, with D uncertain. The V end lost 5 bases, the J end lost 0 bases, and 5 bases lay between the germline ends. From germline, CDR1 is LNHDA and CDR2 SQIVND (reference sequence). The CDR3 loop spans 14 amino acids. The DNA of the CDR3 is TGTGCCAGTAGTTTGTACTCTGGGGCCAACGTCCTGACTTTC. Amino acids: CASSLYSGANVLTF.

CDR3 DNA sequence: TGTGCCAGCAGCCAAGAAGACAGTTCTGGAAACACCATATATTTT. Protein sequence: CASSQEDSSGNTIYF. V usage is TRBV4-2 and J usage is TRBJ1-3; a weak D match, TRBD1 (5 bases). This CDR3 region has 15 residues. CDR1 and CDR2 (germline): LGHNA, YNFKEQ. Trimming cost V 0 bases and J 1 base, with 7 bases left between them.

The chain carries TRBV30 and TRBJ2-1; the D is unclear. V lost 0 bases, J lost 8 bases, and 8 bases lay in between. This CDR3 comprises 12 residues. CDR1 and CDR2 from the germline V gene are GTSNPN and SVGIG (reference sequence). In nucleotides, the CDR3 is TGTGCCTGGAGTGTCCGGGTTGATGAGCAGTTCTTC. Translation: CAWSVRVDEQFF. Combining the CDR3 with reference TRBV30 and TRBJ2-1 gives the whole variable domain SQTIHQWPATLVQPVGSPLSLECTVEGTSNPNLYWYRQAAGRGLQLLFYSVGIGQISSEVPQNLSASRPQDRQFILSSKKLLLSDSGFYLCAWSVRVDEQFFGPGTRLTVL.

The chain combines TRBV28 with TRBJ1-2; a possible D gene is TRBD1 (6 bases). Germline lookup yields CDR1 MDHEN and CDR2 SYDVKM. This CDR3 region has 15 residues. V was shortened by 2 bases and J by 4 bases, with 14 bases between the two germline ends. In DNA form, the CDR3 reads TGTGCCAGCAGTTTAGTCGAGACAGGCCTCTATGGCTACACCTTC. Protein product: CASSLVETGLYGYTF.

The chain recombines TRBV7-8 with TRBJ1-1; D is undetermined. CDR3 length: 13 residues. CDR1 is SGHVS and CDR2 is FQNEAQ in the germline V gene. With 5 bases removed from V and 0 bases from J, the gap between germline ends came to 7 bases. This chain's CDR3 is CASSLFMNTEAFF. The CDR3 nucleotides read TGTGCCAGCAGCCTATTCATGAACACTGAAGCTTTCTTT. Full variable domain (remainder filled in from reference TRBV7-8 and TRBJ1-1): GAGVSQSPRYKVAKRGQDVALRCDPISGHVSLFWYQQALGQGPEFLTYFQNEAQLDKSGLPSDRFFAERPEGSVSTLKIQRTQQEDSAVYLCASSLFMNTEAFFGQGTRLTVV.